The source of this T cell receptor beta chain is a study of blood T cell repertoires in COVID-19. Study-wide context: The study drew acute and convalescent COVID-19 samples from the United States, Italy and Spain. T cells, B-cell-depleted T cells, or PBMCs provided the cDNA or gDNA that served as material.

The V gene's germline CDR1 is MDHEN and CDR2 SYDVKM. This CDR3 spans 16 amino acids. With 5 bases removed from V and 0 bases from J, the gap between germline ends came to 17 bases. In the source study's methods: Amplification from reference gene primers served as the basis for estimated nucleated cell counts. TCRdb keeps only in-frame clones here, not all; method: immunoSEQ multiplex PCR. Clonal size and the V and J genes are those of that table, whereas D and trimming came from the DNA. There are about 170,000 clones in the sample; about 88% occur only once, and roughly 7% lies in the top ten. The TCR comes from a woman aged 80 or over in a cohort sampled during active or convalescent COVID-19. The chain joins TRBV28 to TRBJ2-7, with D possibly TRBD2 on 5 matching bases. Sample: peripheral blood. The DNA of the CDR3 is TGTGCCAGCAGTCAGCGGCGGATAACCATCTCCTACGAGCAGTACTTC. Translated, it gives CASSQRRITISYEQYF.